This TCR beta chain comes out of a study of blood T cells in healthy people across ages. Study-level findings and limits: Correlation between TCR beta diversity and naive T cell percentage was strong.

Through a sample-barcoded 5' primer and a J-beta primer mix, a second PCR was run for roughly 6 to 12 cycles. Tagging of each cDNA molecule was performed by a template-switch adaptor with 12 random nucleotides. The yield of each sample was at least 3 million CDR3-containing paired-end reads. One entry per CDR3 protein, called by TCRdb with MiXCR from the 5' RACE reads. The sample carries 350,000 to 450,000 distinct CDR3 sequences, roughly half recorded once. This clonotype was recorded a few times. Its specificity is not known. This clonotype was obtained from a man aged 60 to 75 in good health. Material for sequencing was blood.

The CDR3 here is CSARDPRAGSQETQYF. The CDR3 DNA reads as TGCAGTGCTAGAGATCCTAGAGCGGGGAGCCAAGAGACCCAGTACTTC. The chain joins TRBV20-1 to TRBJ2-5; 7 nucleotides align to TRBD2. J lost 1 base, V lost 0 bases, and 8 bases had no gene match. The germline V gene has CDR1 DFQATT and CDR2 SNEGSKA (reference sequence). CDR3 length equals 16 residues.